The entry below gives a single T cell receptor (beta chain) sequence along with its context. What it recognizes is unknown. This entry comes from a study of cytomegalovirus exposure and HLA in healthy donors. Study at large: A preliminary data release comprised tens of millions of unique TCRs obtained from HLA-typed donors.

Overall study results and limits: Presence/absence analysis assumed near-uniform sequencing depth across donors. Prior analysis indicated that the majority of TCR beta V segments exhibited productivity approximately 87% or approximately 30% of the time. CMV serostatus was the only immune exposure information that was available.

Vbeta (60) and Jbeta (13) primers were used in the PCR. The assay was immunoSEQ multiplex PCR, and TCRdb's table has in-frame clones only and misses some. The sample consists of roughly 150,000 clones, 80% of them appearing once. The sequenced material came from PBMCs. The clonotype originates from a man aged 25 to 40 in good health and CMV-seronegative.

CDR3 in amino acids: CASGRDYEETQYF. The CDR3, as DNA: TGCGCCAGCGGCAGGGATTATGAGGAGACCCAGTACTTC. The chain joins TRBV5-1 to TRBJ2-5, with D perhaps matching TRBD1 (5 bases). The germline V gene encodes CDR1 SGHRS and CDR2 YFSETQ. Trimming left V 7 bases short and J 5 bases short, with 15 bases between. The CDR3 sequence is 13 residues long.